A single sample is the source of the 15 T cell receptor beta chains below, sequenced in a study of shared clonotypes between healthy human individuals. Produced via immunoSEQ multiplex PCR; TCRdb's table is partial and in-frame only. The table shows about 490,000 clones, with 70% to 80% occurring only once. Sequencing was performed on PBMCs. These receptors were obtained from a middle-aged woman in good health. Some clones in this sample may be carry-over from other donors' samples.

V is TRBV5-1 and J is TRBJ2-7; D is unresolved. In germline, CDR1 is SGHRS, CDR2 YFSETQ. This CDR3 is built from 14 residues. V was shortened by 1 base and J by 2 bases, with 10 bases between the two germline ends. CDR3 coding DNA: TGCGCCAGCAGCTTGACCGGGCCAGCCTACGAGCAGTACTTC. Translating it yields CASSLTGPAYEQYF.

The gene calls are TRBV28 and TRBJ2-7; D not certain. Trimming stripped 7 bases from V and 7 bases from J, with 23 bases between. Germline V lookup: CDR1 MDHEN, CDR2 SYDVKM. This CDR3 is 15 amino acids long. CDR3 sequence reads: CASNLGRGVPWEQYF. CDR3 DNA sequence: TGTGCCAGCAATTTGGGCCGTGGGGTTCCGTGGGAGCAGTACTTC.

The chain links TRBV7-9 to TRBJ1-3; D call uncertain. V was pared by 7 bases and J by 0 bases, with 16 bases between. The CDR3 is 16 amino acids. Germline CDR1 and CDR2: SEHNR and FQNEAQ (reference sequence). This chain's CDR3 is CASTPSGQPSGNTIYF. The DNA for the CDR3 is TGTGCCAGCACCCCGTCCGGGCAGCCCTCTGGAAACACCATATATTTT.

The rearrangement joins TRBV2 to TRBJ2-2, with 9 bases matching TRBD2. Germline lookup yields CDR1 SNHLY and CDR2 FYNNEI. This CDR3 is built from 15 residues. J lost 7 bases, V lost 3 bases, and 6 bases had no gene match. CDR3 sequence: CASSDAGTSYGELFF. DNA of the CDR3: TGTGCCAGCAGTGACGCCGGGACTAGCTACGGGGAGCTGTTTTTT.

This clone was seen a few times. The chain couples TRBV5-1 to TRBJ1-5, with 7 bases lining up with TRBD1. CDR1 is SGHRS and CDR2 is YFSETQ in the germline V gene. CDR3 length: 13 residues. Trimming took 1 base from V and 7 from J; bases not matched to a gene: 2. CDR3 bases: TGCGCCAGCAGCTTGACAGGGGTGCAGCCCCAGCATTTT. Translation gives CASSLTGVQPQHF.

V usage is TRBV10-3 and J usage is TRBJ1-6; no clear D. Germline values: CDR1 ENHRY, CDR2 SYGVKD. V dropped 2 bases and J dropped 12 bases, with 17 bases sitting between them. This CDR3 has 15 amino acids. CDR3 sequence: CAISETSPGRKPLHF. The CDR3 bases are TGTGCCATCAGTGAGACCTCTCCGGGGAGGAAACCCCTCCACTTT.

This chain uses TRBV18 with TRBJ2-3; D possibly corresponds to TRBD2 (5 bases). This CDR3 is built from 13 residues. Germline V gene lookup returns CDR1 KGHSH and CDR2 LQKENI. Trimming took 3 bases from V and 3 from J, leaving 7 bases between them. CDR3 sequence (DNA): TGTGCCAGCTCACCTCGGACTACAGATACGCAGTATTTT. Translating gives CASSPRTTDTQYF.

As for this clone: This may come from a read error, since a much larger clone is one base off. The same CDR3 also results from other DNA sequences found in this sample. V is TRBV15 and J is TRBJ1-2; 8 bases agree with TRBD1. This CDR3 comprises 13 residues. Germline V gives CDR1 LNHNV, CDR2 YYDKDF (reference sequence). The CDR3 here is CATSSRTGTGYTF. In DNA form, the CDR3 reads TGCGCCACCAGCAGTAGGACAGGGACTGGCTACACCTTC.

This clone was detected once. This rearrangement joins TRBV27 to TRBJ1-6; TRBD1 is a possible D gene (6 bases). CDR1 and CDR2 (germline): MNHEY, SMNVEV (reference sequence). The CDR3 consists of 14 residues. Between the trimmed V and J ends, which lost 10 bases and 9 bases, there was a span of 19 bases. The DNA of the CDR3 is TGTGCCACCGCTTCGACAGGTTTAACTTCACCCCTCCACTTT. Translating it yields CATASTGLTSPLHF.

In DNA form, the CDR3 reads TGTGCCACCAGCGATGGACAGCTCTCTGGAAACACCATATATTTT. Translated, it gives CATSDGQLSGNTIYF. The chain employs TRBV15 and TRBJ1-3, with TRBD1 as a possible D gene (6 bases). Between the trimmed V and J ends, which lost 5 bases and 0 bases, there was a span of 11 bases. The V gene's germline CDR1 is LNHNV and CDR2 YYDKDF (reference sequence). There are 15 residues in the CDR3.

The chain couples TRBV5-4 to TRBJ2-1; D may be TRBD2 (5 bases). CDR3 size: 15 residues. The ends were cut back, 0 bases at V and 3 bases at J, with 10 bases in the middle. Per the germline V gene, CDR1 is SGHNT and CDR2 is YYREEE (reference sequence). The CDR3 region has the DNA TGTGCCAGCAGCTTGGGCTTAGGACTCTACAATGAGCAGTTCTTC. This codes for CASSLGLGLYNEQFF.

This clone was counted many times. V is TRBV14 and J is TRBJ2-6; D call uncertain. V was clipped by 0 bases and J by 4 bases, with 4 bases between them. Germline V gene sequence: CDR1 SGHDN, CDR2 FVKESK. This CDR3 comprises 14 residues. CDR3 in amino acids: CASSQEWGANVLTF. CDR3 nucleotides: TGTGCCAGCAGCCAAGAATGGGGGGCCAACGTCCTGACTTTC.

This chain connects TRBV18 to TRBJ2-7, with 10 bases fitting TRBD1. Germline-derived CDR1 and CDR2 are KGHSH and LQKENI. The V and J ends lost 4 bases and 4 bases, in that order; junction bases with no gene match: 7. The CDR3 length is 15 residues. CDR3 in amino acids: CASSRLGGQGYEQYF. CDR3 nucleotide sequence: TGTGCCAGCTCACGTCTAGGGGGACAGGGGTACGAGCAGTACTTC.

This clone was found once. The V call is TRBV5-4, the J call TRBJ2-7, with a possible D match to TRBD2 (5 bases). The CDR3 spans 14 residues. CDR1 is SGHNT and CDR2 is YYREEE in the germline V gene (reference sequence). The V and J ends lost 4 bases and 7 bases respectively, with 18 bases between them. CDR3 sequence reads: CASSAGRRVGEQYF. The CDR3, as DNA: TGTGCCAGCAGCGCTGGAAGGCGGGTGGGGGAGCAGTACTTC.

The chain carries TRBV6-4 and TRBJ2-3; possible D gene TRBD2, 6 bases. Between the trimmed V and J ends, which lost 0 bases and 2 bases, there was a span of 12 bases. This CDR3 has 16 amino acids. Germline V gives CDR1 MRHNA, CDR2 SNTAGT. The CDR3 here is CASSDSMGLHTDTQYF. Written as DNA, the CDR3 is TGTGCCAGCAGTGACTCGATGGGACTCCACACAGATACGCAGTATTTT.